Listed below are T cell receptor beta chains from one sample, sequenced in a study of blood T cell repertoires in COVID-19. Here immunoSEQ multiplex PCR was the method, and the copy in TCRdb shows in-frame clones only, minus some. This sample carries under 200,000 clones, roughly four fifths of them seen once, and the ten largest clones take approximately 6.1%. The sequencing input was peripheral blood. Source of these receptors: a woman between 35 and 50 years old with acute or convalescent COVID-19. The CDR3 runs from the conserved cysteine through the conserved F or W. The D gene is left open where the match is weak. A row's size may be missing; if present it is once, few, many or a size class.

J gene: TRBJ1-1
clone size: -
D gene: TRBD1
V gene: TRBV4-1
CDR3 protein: CASSQRGQGGTEAFF
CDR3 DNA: TGCGCCAGCAGCCAACGAGGACAGGGTGGCACTGAAGCTTTCTTT

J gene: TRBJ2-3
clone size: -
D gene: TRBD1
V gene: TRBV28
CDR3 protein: CASSLPGTGMADTQYF
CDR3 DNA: TGTGCCAGCAGCCTACCCGGGACAGGGATGGCAGATACGCAGTATTTT

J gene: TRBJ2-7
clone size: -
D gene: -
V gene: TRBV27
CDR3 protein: CASSFESRGEGEQYF
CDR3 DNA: TGTGCCAGCAGTTTTGAGTCCAGGGGCGAGGGCGAGCAGTACTTC

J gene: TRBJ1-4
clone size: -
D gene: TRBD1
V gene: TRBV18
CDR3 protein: CASSLTGFGEKLFF
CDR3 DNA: TGTGCCAGCTCACTGACAGGGTTTGGCGAAAAACTGTTTTTT

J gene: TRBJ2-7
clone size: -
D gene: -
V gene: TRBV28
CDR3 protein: CASSPGGTVNEQYF
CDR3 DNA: TGTGCCAGCAGTCCTGGCGGGACAGTAAACGAGCAGTACTTC

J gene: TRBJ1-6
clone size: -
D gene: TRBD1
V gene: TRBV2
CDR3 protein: CASRQQGADSPLHF
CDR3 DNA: TGTGCCAGCAGGCAACAGGGGGCCGATTCACCCCTCCACTTT

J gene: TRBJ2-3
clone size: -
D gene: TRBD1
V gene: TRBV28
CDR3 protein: CASSLDRGWTDTQYF
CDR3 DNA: TGTGCCAGCAGTTTGGACAGGGGATGGACAGATACGCAGTATTTT

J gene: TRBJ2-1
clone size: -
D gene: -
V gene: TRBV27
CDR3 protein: CASSPESYNEQFF
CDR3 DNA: TGTGCCAGCAGTCCTGAGTCCTACAATGAGCAGTTCTTC

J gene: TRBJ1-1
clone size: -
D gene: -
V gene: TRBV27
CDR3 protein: CASSLPDDEPSGNTEAFF
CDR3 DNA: TGTGCCAGCAGTTTGCCCGATGACGAGCCGTCGGGGAACACTGAAGCTTTCTTT

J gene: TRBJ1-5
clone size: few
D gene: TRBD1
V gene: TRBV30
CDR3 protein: CAWSQGDSQPQHF
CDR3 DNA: TGTGCCTGGAGTCAGGGGGACAGTCAGCCCCAGCATTTT

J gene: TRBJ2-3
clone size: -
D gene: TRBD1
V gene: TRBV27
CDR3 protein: CASSLWTGRSDTQYF
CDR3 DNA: TGTGCCAGCAGTTTATGGACAGGGCGGTCAGATACGCAGTATTTT

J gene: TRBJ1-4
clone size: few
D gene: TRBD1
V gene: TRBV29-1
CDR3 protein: CSADNRDRDNEKLFF
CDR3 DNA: TGCAGCGCCGACAACCGGGACAGGGATAATGAAAAACTGTTTTTT

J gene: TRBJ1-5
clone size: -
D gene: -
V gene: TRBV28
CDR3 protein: CASSAISVEPQHF
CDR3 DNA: TGTGCCAGCAGCGCCATCTCGGTTGAACCCCAGCATTTT

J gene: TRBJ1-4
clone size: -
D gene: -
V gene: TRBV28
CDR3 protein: CASSLGGTNEKLFF
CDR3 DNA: TGTGCCAGCAGTTTAGGGGGGACTAATGAAAAACTGTTTTTT

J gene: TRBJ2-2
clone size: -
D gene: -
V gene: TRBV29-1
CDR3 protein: CSVEAPGSSVSTGELFF
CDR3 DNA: TGCAGCGTTGAAGCCCCGGGATCGTCGGTGTCTACCGGGGAGCTGTTTTTT

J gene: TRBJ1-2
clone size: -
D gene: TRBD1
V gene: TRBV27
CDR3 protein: CASSLSTGMDYGYTF
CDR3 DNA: TGTGCCAGCAGTTTATCGACAGGGATGGACTATGGCTACACCTTC

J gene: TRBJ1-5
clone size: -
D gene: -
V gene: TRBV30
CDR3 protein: CAWSSSGGIQPQHF
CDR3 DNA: TGTGCCTGGAGTAGCTCGGGGGGCATACAGCCCCAGCATTTT

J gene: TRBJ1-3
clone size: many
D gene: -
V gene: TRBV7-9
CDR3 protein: CASMITTEFSGNTIYF
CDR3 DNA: TGTGCCAGCATGATTACGACTGAGTTCTCTGGAAACACCATATATTTT

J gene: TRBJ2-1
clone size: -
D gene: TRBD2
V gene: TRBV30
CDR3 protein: CAWSFGGSSYNEQFF
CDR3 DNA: TGTGCCTGGAGTTTCGGGGGGAGCTCCTACAATGAGCAGTTCTTC

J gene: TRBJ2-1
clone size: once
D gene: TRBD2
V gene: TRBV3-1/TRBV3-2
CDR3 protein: CASSQDGSGRALSYEQFF
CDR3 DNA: TGTGCCAGCAGCCAAGATGGAAGCGGGAGGGCCTTGTCGTATGAGCAGTTCTTC

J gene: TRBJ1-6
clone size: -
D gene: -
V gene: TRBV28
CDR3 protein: CASSGGRSHNSPLHF
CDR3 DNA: TGTGCCAGCAGTGGAGGGAGGAGCCATAATTCACCCCTCCACTTT

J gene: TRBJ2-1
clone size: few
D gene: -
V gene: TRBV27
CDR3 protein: CASSPGTEYNEQFF
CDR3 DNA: TGTGCCAGCAGTCCTGGGACTGAGTACAATGAGCAGTTCTTC

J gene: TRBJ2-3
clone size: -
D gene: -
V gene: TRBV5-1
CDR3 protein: CASSLNSLTDTQYF
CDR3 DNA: TGCGCCAGCAGCTTAAACAGCCTCACAGATACGCAGTATTTT

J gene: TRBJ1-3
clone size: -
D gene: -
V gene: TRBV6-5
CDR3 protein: CASTRAGGSGNTIYF
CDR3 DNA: TGTGCCAGCACTCGGGCGGGGGGGTCTGGAAACACCATATATTTT

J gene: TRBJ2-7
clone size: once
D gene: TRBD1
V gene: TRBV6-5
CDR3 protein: CASSWGTASPYEQYF
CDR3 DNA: TGTGCCAGCAGTTGGGGGACAGCCTCCCCCTACGAGCAGTACTTC

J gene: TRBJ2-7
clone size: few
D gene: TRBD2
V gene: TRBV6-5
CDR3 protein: CASSRLGTSYEQYF
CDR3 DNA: TGTGCCAGCAGCCGCCTCGGGACTAGCTACGAGCAGTACTTC

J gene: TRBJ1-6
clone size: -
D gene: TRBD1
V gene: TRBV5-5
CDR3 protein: CASSWGTGGSYSPLHF
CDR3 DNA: TGTGCCAGCAGCTGGGGGACAGGGGGTTCTTATTCACCCCTCCACTTT

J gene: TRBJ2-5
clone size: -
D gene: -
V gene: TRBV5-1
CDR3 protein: CASSLAAGSSETQYF
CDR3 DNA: TGCGCCAGCAGCTTGGCCGCAGGGTCCTCGGAGACCCAGTACTTC

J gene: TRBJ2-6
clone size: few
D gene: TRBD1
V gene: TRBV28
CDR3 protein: CASIGQGIVVSGANVLTF
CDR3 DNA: TGTGCCAGCATCGGACAGGGGATCGTAGTGTCTGGGGCCAACGTCCTGACTTTC

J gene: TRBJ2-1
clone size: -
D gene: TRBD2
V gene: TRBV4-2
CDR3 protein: CASSQVGTSGGLNEQFF
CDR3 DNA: TGTGCCAGCAGCCAAGTAGGGACTAGCGGGGGTCTGAATGAGCAGTTCTTC

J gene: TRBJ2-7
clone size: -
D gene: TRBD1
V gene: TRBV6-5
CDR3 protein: CASSKGQGPYEQYF
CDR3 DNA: TGTGCCAGCAGCAAAGGACAGGGACCCTACGAGCAGTACTTC

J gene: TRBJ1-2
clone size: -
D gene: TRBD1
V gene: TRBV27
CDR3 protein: CASSWGDRGDGYTF
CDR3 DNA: TGTGCCAGCAGTTGGGGGGACAGGGGCGATGGCTACACCTTC

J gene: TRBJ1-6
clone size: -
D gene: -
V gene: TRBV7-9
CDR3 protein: CASSFGRDNSNSPLHF
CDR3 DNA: TGTGCCAGCAGCTTCGGCCGGGACAATTCTAATTCACCCCTCCACTTT

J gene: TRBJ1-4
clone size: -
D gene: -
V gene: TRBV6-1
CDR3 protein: CASSDPGSLATNEKLFF
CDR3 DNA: TGTGCCAGCAGTGACCCCGGGAGCCTAGCAACTAATGAAAAACTGTTTTTT

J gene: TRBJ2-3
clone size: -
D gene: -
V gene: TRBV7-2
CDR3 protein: CASSGPGIEQYF
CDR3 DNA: TGTGCCAGCAGCGGACCAGGGATAGAGCAGTATTTT

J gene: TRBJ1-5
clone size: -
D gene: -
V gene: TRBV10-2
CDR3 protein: CASSEKDSYQPQHF
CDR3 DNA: TGCGCCAGCAGTGAGAAGGACAGTTATCAGCCCCAGCATTTT

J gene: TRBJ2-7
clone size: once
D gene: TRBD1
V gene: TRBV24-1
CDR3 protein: CATSPTGGRYEQYF
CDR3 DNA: TGTGCCACCAGTCCAACAGGGGGCAGGTACGAGCAGTACTTC

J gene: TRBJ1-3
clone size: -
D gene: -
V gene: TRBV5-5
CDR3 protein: CASSLAEGRNTIYF
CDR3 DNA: TGTGCCAGCAGCTTGGCCGAGGGTAGAAACACCATATATTTT

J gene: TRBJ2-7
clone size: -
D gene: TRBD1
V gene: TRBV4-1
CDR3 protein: CASSHGTGDYGEQYF
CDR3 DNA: TGCGCCAGCAGCCATGGGACAGGCGACTACGGGGAGCAGTACTTC

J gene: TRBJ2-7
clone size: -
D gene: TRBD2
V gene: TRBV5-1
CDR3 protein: CASSFGTSVSEQYF
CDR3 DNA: TGCGCCAGCAGCTTTGGGACTAGCGTTTCCGAGCAGTACTTC

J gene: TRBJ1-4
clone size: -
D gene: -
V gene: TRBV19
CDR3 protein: CASRGPSTNEKLFF
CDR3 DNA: TGTGCCAGTAGGGGGCCTTCAACTAATGAAAAACTGTTTTTT

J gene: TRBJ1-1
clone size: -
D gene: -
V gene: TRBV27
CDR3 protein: CASSLEGGGLNTEAFF
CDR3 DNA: TGTGCCAGCAGTTTAGAGGGCGGGGGACTGAACACTGAAGCTTTCTTT